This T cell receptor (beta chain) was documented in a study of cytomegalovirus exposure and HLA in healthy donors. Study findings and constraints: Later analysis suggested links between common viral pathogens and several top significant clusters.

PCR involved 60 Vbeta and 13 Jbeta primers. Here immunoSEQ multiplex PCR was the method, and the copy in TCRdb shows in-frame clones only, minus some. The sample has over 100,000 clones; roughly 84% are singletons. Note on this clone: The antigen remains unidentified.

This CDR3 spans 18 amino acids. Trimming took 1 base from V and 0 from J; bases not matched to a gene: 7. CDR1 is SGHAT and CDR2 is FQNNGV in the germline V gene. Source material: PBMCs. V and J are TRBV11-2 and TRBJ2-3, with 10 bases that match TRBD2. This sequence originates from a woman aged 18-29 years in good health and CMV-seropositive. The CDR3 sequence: CASSLGPSGGHSTDTQYF. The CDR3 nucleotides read TGTGCCAGCAGCTTAGGGCCTAGCGGGGGCCATAGCACAGATACGCAGTATTTT.